The 11 T cell receptor beta chains in this list originate from one sample, sequenced in a study of tumor and adjacent non-tumor tissue in lung cancer. TCRbeta libraries were built with three rounds of nested PCR, modified from ARM-PCR. MiXCR, run by TCRdb on the multiplex PCR reads, gives a single entry per CDR3 protein. The sample has around 99,000 distinct CDR3 sequences, around 75% seen once. RNA was extracted from bulk tissue without any cell sorting. Sample: lung tumor tissue. The receptor source for this set is a woman aged 55-70 years with non-small cell lung cancer.

Comment on this clonotype: A junction boundary mismatches the germline segment, possibly from a read error. CDR3 loop: CASISQGPLYGHTF. As DNA, the CDR3 is TGTGCCAGCATCTCACAGGGCCCGCTCTATGGCCACACTTTC. The rearrangement joins TRBV11-1 to TRBJ1-2; D possibly corresponds to TRBD1 (6 bases). Germline values: CDR1 SGHAT, CDR2 FQDESV (reference sequence). The CDR3 consists of 14 residues.

In its sample, this clonotype was seen a few times. Since a much larger clone is just one base distant, this may be a read error. CDR3 DNA: TGCAGTGCTAGAGCTAGAGGCAGAGGAGTTGAAGCTTTCTTT. Translation gives CSARARGRGVEAFF. This chain connects TRBV20-1 to TRBJ1-1; no firm D call. This CDR3 has 14 residues. Germline V gives CDR1 DFQATT, CDR2 SNEGSKA (reference sequence). V was shortened by 1 base and J by 7 bases, with 16 bases between the two germline ends.

Details on this clonotype: One base away lies a much larger clone, so this may be a sequencing read error. The rearrangement links TRBV6-2 or TRBV6-3 to TRBJ1-4; D not certain. Germline CDR1 and CDR2: MNHEY and SVGEGT. The CDR3 consists of 14 residues. CDR3 in DNA: TGTACCAGCAGTTATCAGATCCAGAATGAAAAACTGTTTTTT. Translation gives CTSSYQIQNEKLFF.

On this clonotype: This may come from a read error, since a much larger clone is one base off. The chain carries TRBV12-3 or TRBV12-4 and TRBJ1-1; D is undetermined. The CDR3 loop spans 13 amino acids. The CDR3, as DNA: TGTGCCAGCAGTTTTAAACCGAACACTAAAGCTTTCTTT. Its translation is CASSFKPNTKAFF.

Comments on this clonotype: One base away lies a much larger clone, so this may be a sequencing read error. V gene TRBV14 combines with J gene TRBJ2-1; D possibly corresponds to TRBD2 (5 bases). Germline values: CDR1 SGHDN, CDR2 FVKESK. The CDR3 totals 16 residues. The CDR3 bases are TGTGCCAGCAACCAAGATCAAGGAGGAGTAAGGTATGAGCAGTTCTTC. It yields the protein CASNQDQGGVRYEQFF.

Details on this clonotype: Because it lacks the conserved phenylalanine or tryptophan at the end, this CDR3 is likely a read error. This chain uses TRBV6-2 or TRBV6-3 with TRBJ1-5; D is ambiguous. Germline values: CDR1 MNHEY, CDR2 SVGEGT. The CDR3 consists of 14 residues. This chain's CDR3 is CASSNGLSNQPQHY. As DNA, the CDR3 is TGTGCTAGCAGTAACGGACTTAGCAATCAGCCCCAGCATTAT.

Turning to this clonotype: This CDR3 fails to terminate in the conserved phenylalanine or tryptophan, so it likely reflects a read error. The chain is built from TRBV29-1 and TRBJ2-1; tentatively, D is TRBD1 (5 bases). Trimming took off 4 bases at V and 13 bases at J, with 17 bases between the two ends. The CDR3 length is 12 residues. Per germline, CDR1 SQVTM and CDR2 ANQGSEA. CDR3 coding DNA: TGCAGCGTTGGCCACAGGTCGGGTGAACAGTTCCTC. This codes for CSVGHRSGEQFL.

About this clonotype itself: The junction shows a germline mismatch at one end, possibly a read error. The chain links TRBV6-2 or TRBV6-3 to TRBJ2-1; 10 positions match TRBD1. Per the germline V gene, CDR1 is MNHEY and CDR2 is SVGEGT. The CDR3 consists of 16 residues. The CDR3: CASIRTGGVDYNERFF. CDR3 coding DNA: TGTGCCAGCATCCGGACAGGGGGAGTCGATTACAATGAGCGGTTCTTC.

Comment on this clonotype: A junction boundary mismatches the germline segment, possibly from a read error. V is TRBV20-1 and J is TRBJ2-7; D remains unclear. The CDR3 runs to 14 residues. Germline V lookup: CDR1 DFQATT, CDR2 SNEGSKA (reference sequence). The CDR3 is CNARDSASSYEQYF. The CDR3, as DNA: TGCAATGCTAGAGATTCAGCGAGCTCCTACGAGCAGTACTTC.

This clonotype is medium-sized (0.01 to 0.1%) in the sample. The chain links TRBV4-3 to TRBJ2-5; tentatively, D is TRBD2 (5 bases). The CDR3 has 15 amino acids. From germline, CDR1 is LGHNA and CDR2 YSLEER. V was trimmed by 0 bases and J by 5 bases, leaving 13 bases between them. The CDR3 nucleotides are TGCGCCAGCAGCCAAGATCATCGGGATGTGGAGACCCAGTACTTC. Encoded protein: CASSQDHRDVETQYF.

This clonotype was recorded at least ten times. The rearrangement links TRBV6-5 to TRBJ2-3; 7 bases line up with TRBD2. The CDR3 is 13 amino acids. CDR1 is MNHEY and CDR2 is SVGAGI in the germline V gene. The V gene end was trimmed by 6 bases and the J gene end by 8 bases; junction bases not matched to a gene: 8. The CDR3 DNA reads as TGTGCCAGCAGCGGACTAGACAGAGGTACGCAGTATTTT. It codes for CASSGLDRGTQYF.